This is a list of T cell receptor beta chains from one sample in a study of CD8 T cells in Susac syndrome. TCRdb re-derived calls from the immunoSEQ multiplex PCR reads in MiXCR, one entry per CDR3 protein. The sample has some 50,000 distinct CDR3 sequences, just under 95% seen once; the top ten hold 0.75%. Specimen: CD8+ T cells from PBMCs. The source is a human donor with Susac syndrome. Each CDR3 is given with its conserved first and last residue. D genes are given only for firm matches. Where a row states a size, it is once, few, many or the class of an expanded clone; other rows omit it.

NA,TRBV30,NA,TRBJ1-2,TGTGCCTGGAGTCGCGGTCAGCATGGCTACACCTTC,CAWSRGQHGYTF
NA,TRBV12-3/TRBV12-4,NA,TRBJ1-1,TGTGCCAGCAGTTTTGGGAGCGGCGCTGAAGCTTTCTTT,CASSFGSGAEAFF
NA,TRBV29-1,NA,TRBJ1-1,TGCAGCGTTGAGAGGGGGAGGGGAGCTTTCTTT,CSVERGRGAFF
TRBD1,TRBV29-1,NA,TRBJ1-2,TGCAGCGTTGCGAAACAGGGGGCGCCGGGCTACACCTTC,CSVAKQGAPGYTF
TRBD2,TRBV20-1,NA,TRBJ2-1,TGCAGTGCAATATCGGGGGGCTCCTACAATGAGCAGTTCTTC,CSAISGGSYNEQFF
NA,TRBV2,NA,TRBJ1-5,TGTGCCAGCAGTGCAGGGGTTAATAATCAGCCCCAGCATTTT,CASSAGVNNQPQHF
NA,TRBV30,NA,TRBJ1-6,TGTGCCTGGAGTGGAGAAGGGGATAATTCACCCCTCCACTTT,CAWSGEGDNSPLHF
TRBD2,TRBV29-1,once,TRBJ2-1,TGCAGCGTTGAAGACCTGCTCAGCGGGGGGGCACAGTCCTACAATGAGCAGTTCTTC,CSVEDLLSGGAQSYNEQFF
NA,TRBV6-5,NA,TRBJ2-7,TGTGCCAGCAGTTACGCCGGGACCAACTACGAGCAGTACTTC,CASSYAGTNYEQYF
NA,TRBV20-1,NA,TRBJ2-7,TGCAGTGCCCGCGCGGGGAGCTCCTACGAGCAGTACTTC,CSARAGSSYEQYF
NA,TRBV20-1,NA,TRBJ2-5,TGCAGTGCTACCCGGACAGTGCGGGAGACCCAGTACTTC,CSATRTVRETQYF
NA,TRBV19,NA,TRBJ1-1,TGTGCCAGTTGGCCGGGACGGGCGAAAACTGAAGCTTTCTTT,CASWPGRAKTEAFF
TRBD1,TRBV7-9,NA,TRBJ1-5,TGTGCCAGCAGCTCCTCCGGGACAGGTATTCAACCCCAGCATTTT,CASSSSGTGIQPQHF
TRBD1,TRBV12-3/TRBV12-4,NA,TRBJ2-4,TGTGCCAGCTCCTTCGACAGGGGCCAAAACATTCAGTACTTC,CASSFDRGQNIQYF
NA,TRBV5-4,NA,TRBJ2-5,TGTGCCAGCAGCTTGGAGGGGTTGGAGACCCAGTACTTC,CASSLEGLETQYF
TRBD2,TRBV2,NA,TRBJ2-3,TGTGCCAGCAGCACGGGACTAGCGGGGGGGGCTAGCACAGATACGCAGTATTTT,CASSTGLAGGASTDTQYF
TRBD1,TRBV9,NA,TRBJ1-1,TGTGCCAGCAGCGAATCCGGGACAGGGTGGGCTGAAGCTTTCTTT,CASSESGTGWAEAFF
TRBD2,TRBV9,NA,TRBJ2-7,TGTGCCAGCAGCGGGACTAGCGGGGGTTCCTACGAGCAGTACTTC,CASSGTSGGSYEQYF
NA,TRBV5-6,medium-sized,TRBJ2-7,TGTGCCAGCAGCCGTACCGGGTCCCCCTACGAGCAGTACTTC,CASSRTGSPYEQYF
NA,TRBV11-2,NA,TRBJ2-1,TGTGCCAGCAGCTTAGATTCGGGCAGGGAAAATGAGCAGTTCTTC,CASSLDSGRENEQFF
NA,TRBV29-1,NA,TRBJ1-2,TGCAGCGTCCCACCTGGAGGGCTCCCGTCCTATGGCTACACCTTC,CSVPPGGLPSYGYTF
NA,TRBV28,NA,TRBJ1-2,TGTGCCAGCAGTACAGGACGGAAAGCTAACTATGGCTACACCTTC,CASSTGRKANYGYTF
NA,TRBV7-8,NA,TRBJ1-5,TGTGCCAGCAGCTTAGACCGACTTAGCAATCAGCCCCAGCATTTT,CASSLDRLSNQPQHF
NA,TRBV9,NA,TRBJ2-6,TGTGCCAGCACCCTAGCCCGGGGGACTGGGGCCAACGTCCTGACTTTC,CASTLARGTGANVLTF